Listed below are T cell receptor beta chains from one sample, sequenced in a study of CD8+ T cells in alopecia areata. Profiling relied on immunoSEQ multiplex PCR, and the TCRdb table lists in-frame clones only, not all of them. The table records about 130,000 clones, roughly 61% of them present only once. Material: CD4+ T cells sorted from blood, obtained at week 0. Every receptor here comes from a human donor with alopecia areata. The CDR3 runs from the conserved cysteine through the conserved F or W.

V gene,CDR3 length,J gene,CDR3 protein
TRBV7-2,15,TRBJ1-3,CASSSTGVSGNTIYF
TRBV6-1,15,TRBJ2-5,CASRNSGAQGETQYF
TRBV6-5,15,TRBJ2-5,CASSYGDRVLETQYF
TRBV7-2,13,TRBJ2-5,CASSLPVRETQYF
TRBV19,15,TRBJ2-1,CASSILTGTGNEQFF
TRBV7-8,15,TRBJ2-3,CASSLSSGQGMAQYF
TRBV27,14,TRBJ2-7,CASGSDPLSYEQYF
TRBV29-1,13,TRBJ2-7,CSVEGQTGGEQYF
TRBV5-6,12,TRBJ2-2,CASSSWTGELFF
TRBV29-1,13,TRBJ2-3,CSVETGNRDTQYF
TRBV18,14,TRBJ1-2,CASSPTGENYGYTF
TRBV28,15,TRBJ2-2,CASSGQVQNTGELFF
TRBV6-5,15,TRBJ2-3,CASSFGQRDTDTQYF
TRBV7-9,14,TRBJ2-4,CASSFTGTENIQYF
TRBV5-1,13,TRBJ2-1,CASSLLENNEQFF
TRBV7-2,14,TRBJ2-3,CASSLAGGVDTQYF
TRBV7-2,14,TRBJ1-2,CASSLDRTIYGYTF
TRBV7-2,13,TRBJ2-5,CASSLGGAGTQYF
TRBV27,13,TRBJ1-2,CASRGQGGDGYTF
TRBV2,13,TRBJ2-7,CASSVTASYEQYF
TRBV4-3,19,TRBJ2-2,CASSQDSGRGLANTGELFF
TRBV30,13,TRBJ1-3,CAWSVNSGNTIYF
TRBV4-1,15,TRBJ2-1,CASSQGTGSYNEQFF